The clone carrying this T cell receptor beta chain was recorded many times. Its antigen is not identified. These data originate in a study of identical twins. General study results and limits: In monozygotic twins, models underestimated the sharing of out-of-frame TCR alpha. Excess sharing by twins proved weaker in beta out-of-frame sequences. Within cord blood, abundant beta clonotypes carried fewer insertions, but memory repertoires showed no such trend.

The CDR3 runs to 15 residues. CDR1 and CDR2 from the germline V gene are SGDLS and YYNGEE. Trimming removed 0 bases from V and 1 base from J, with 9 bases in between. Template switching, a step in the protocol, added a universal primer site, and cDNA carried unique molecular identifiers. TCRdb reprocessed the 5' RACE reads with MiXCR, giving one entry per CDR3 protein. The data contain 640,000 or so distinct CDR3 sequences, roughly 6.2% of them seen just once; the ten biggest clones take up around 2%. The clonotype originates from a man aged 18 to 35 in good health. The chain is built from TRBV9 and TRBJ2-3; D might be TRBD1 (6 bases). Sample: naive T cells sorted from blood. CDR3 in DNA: TGTGCCAGCAGCGTAGTGGCAGGGGGCACAGATACGCAGTATTTT. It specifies CASSVVAGGTDTQYF.